This TCR beta chain was recovered during a study of OX40 agonist ivuxolimab in advanced cancers. About the study: In this cohort, patients received ivuxolimab, an agonistic anti-OX40 (CD134) antibody. The dose of intravenous ivuxolimab that patients received every 2 weeks ranged from 0.01 to 10 mg/kg. The group had a mean age of 60 years, ranged from about 23 to 85, and was 82.7% male.

This CDR3 contains 15 residues. Germline-derived CDR1 and CDR2 are SGHRS and YFSETQ. Clones were read by immunoSEQ multiplex PCR, and TCRdb kept only the in-frame ones, dropping some. This sample has tens of thousands of clones, with 85% found just once. The chain has TRBV5-1 and TRBJ2-5; 8 positions match TRBD2. The J call may be faulty, since TRBJ2-7 better matches the DNA end. Specimen: CD4+ or CD8+ T cells sorted from blood, collected in a trial of the OX40 agonist ivuxolimab. This clonotype was sampled from an adult with an advanced solid tumor such as melanoma, head and neck, liver or kidney cancer. The CDR3 DNA sequence: TGCGCCAGCAGCTGGGGAAGCGGGAGAGCCCACGAGCAGTACTTC. Protein sequence: CASSWGSGRAHEQYF.